Listed below are T cell receptor beta chains from one sample, sequenced in a study of vaccination effects on CD4 cells after COVID-19. No antigens are known for them. Measured with immunoSEQ multiplex PCR; TCRdb has only the in-frame clones, and not every one. The sample carries about 48,000 clones, about four fifths recorded once. This sample comprised CD4+ T cells from PBMCs cultured with HCoV-OC43 spike peptides, obtained before COVID-19 vaccination. The receptors here all came from a human donor who received a COVID-19 vaccine. Both conserved end residues are part of each CDR3. The D gene is left open where the match is weak. Clone size is not always given. Where it is, it says once, few, many or a class for expanded clones.

>TRBV6-2/TRBV6-3|.|TRBJ2-2|.
TGTGCCAGCAGTTACCTTGACCCATACACCGGGGAGCTGTTTTTT
CASSYLDPYTGELFF
>TRBV9|.|TRBJ1-1|.
TGTGCCAGCAGCGTAGCTATGGGCACTGAAGCTTTCTTT
CASSVAMGTEAFF
>TRBV7-3|.|TRBJ2-6|.
TGTGCCAGCAGCTTAACGGAGGGGATCTCTGGGGCCAACGTCCTGACTTTC
CASSLTEGISGANVLTF
>TRBV27|.|TRBJ1-5|TRBD1
TGTGCCAGCAGTTCTCAGCTGGGACAGGGGGGTGGTCAGCCCCAGCATTTT
CASSSQLGQGGGQPQHF
>TRBV7-2|.|TRBJ1-3|.
TGTGCCAGCAGCAGCCGGGACGGGCTCTACTCTGGAAACACCATATATTTT
CASSSRDGLYSGNTIYF
>TRBV29-1|.|TRBJ2-3|TRBD2
TGCAGCGTTGAAGGAACTAGCGGGGCCACAGATACGCAGTATTTT
CSVEGTSGATDTQYF
>TRBV6-5|.|TRBJ2-5|.
TGTGCCAGCAGCCAGACCCAAGAGACCCAGTACTTC
CASSQTQETQYF
>TRBV12-3/TRBV12-4|few|TRBJ1-3|.
TGTGCCAGCAGATACAATGGAAACACCATATATTTT
CASRYNGNTIYF
>TRBV25-1|.|TRBJ1-4|TRBD1
TGTGCCAGCAGTCAACCGGGACAGGGGCAGGAAAAACTGTTTTTT
CASSQPGQGQEKLFF
>TRBV9|.|TRBJ2-2|.
TGTGCCAGCAGCGTATTTCCACAGAACACCGGGGAGCTGTTTTTT
CASSVFPQNTGELFF
>TRBV10-3|once|TRBJ1-1|.
TGTGCCATCAAGGTCGGGGTTGGGACTGAAGCTTTCTTT
CAIKVGVGTEAFF
>TRBV2|.|TRBJ2-5|TRBD2
TGTGCCAGCAGTACCCCCAGGAGCGGGGGTACTAGGGAGACCCAGTACTTC
CASSTPRSGGTRETQYF
>TRBV12-3/TRBV12-4|.|TRBJ1-5|.
TGTGCCAGCAGTTTAGCGAACCAGCCCCAGCATTTT
CASSLANQPQHF
>TRBV29-1|once|TRBJ1-2|TRBD1
TGCAGCGCCACAGGGGGTTTTGACTATGGCTACACCTTC
CSATGGFDYGYTF
>TRBV5-1|.|TRBJ2-1|TRBD2
TGCGCCAGCAGCTTGGCCGGGCGGGGGAGCTCCTACAATGAGCAGTTCTTC
CASSLAGRGSSYNEQFF